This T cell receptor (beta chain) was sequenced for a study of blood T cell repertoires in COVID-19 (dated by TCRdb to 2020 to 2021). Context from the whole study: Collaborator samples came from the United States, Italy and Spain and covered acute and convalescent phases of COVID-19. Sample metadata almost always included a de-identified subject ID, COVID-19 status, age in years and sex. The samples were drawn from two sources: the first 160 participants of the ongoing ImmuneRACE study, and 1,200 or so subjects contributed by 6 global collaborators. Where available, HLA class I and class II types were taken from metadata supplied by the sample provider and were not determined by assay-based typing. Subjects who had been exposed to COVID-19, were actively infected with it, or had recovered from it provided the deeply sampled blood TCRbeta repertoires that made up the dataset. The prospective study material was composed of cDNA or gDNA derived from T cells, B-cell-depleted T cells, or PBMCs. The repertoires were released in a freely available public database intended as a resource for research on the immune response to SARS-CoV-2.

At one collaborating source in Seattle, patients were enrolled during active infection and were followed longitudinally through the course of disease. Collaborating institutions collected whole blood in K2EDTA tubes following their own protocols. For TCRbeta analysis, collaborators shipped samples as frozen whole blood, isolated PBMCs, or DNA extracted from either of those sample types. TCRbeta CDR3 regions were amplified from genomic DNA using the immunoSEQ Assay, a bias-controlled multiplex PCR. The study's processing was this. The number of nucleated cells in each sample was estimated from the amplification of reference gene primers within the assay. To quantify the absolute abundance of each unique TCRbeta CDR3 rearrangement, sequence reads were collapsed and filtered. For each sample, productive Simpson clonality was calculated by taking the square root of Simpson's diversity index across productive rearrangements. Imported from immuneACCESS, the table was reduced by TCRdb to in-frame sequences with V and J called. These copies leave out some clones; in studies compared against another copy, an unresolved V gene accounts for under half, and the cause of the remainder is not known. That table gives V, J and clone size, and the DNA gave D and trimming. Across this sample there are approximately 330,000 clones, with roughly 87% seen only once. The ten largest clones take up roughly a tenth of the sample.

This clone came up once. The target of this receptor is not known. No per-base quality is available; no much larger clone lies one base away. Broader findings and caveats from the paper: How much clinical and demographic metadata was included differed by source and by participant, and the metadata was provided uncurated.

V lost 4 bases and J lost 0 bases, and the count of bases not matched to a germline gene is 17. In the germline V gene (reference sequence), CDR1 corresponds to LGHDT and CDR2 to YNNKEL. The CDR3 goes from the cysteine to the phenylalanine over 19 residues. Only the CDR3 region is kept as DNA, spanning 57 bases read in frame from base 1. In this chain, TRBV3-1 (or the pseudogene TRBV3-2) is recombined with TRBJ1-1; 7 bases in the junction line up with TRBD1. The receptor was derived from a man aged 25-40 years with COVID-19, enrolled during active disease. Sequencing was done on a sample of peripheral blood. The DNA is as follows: TGTGCCAGCAGCCTAATACCCCCTATCGGGGACAGTATGAACACTGAAGCTTTCTTT. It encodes CASSLIPPIGDSMNTEAFF.